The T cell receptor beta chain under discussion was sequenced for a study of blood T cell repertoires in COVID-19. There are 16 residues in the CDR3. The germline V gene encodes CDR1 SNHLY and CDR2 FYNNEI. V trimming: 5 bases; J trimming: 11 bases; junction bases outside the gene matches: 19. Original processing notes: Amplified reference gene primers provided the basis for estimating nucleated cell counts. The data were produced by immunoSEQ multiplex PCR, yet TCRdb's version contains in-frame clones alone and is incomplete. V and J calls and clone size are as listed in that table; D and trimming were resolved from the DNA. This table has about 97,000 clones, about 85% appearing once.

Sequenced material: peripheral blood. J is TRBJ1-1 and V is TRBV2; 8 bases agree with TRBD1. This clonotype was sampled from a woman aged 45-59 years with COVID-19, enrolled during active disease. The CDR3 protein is CASSSLSGGAGFQAFF. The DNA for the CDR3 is TGTGCCAGCAGTAGTTTATCAGGGGGCGCGGGTTTCCAGGCTTTCTTT.